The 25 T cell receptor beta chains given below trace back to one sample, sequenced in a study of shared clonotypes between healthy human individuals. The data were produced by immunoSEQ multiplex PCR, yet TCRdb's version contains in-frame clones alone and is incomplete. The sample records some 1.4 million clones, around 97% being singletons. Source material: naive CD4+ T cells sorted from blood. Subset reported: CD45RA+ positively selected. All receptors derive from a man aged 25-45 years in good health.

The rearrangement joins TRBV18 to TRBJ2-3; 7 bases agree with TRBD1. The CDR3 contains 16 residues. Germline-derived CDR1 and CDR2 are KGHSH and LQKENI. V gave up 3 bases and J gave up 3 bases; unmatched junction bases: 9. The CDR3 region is CASSPGDSWGTDTQYF. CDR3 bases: TGTGCCAGCTCACCTGGGGACAGTTGGGGGACAGATACGCAGTATTTT.

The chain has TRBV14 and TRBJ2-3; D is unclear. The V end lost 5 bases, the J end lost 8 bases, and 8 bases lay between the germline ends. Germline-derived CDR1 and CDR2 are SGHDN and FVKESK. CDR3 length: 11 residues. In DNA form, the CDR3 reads TGTGCCAGCAGCGAAGTTTCTACGCAGTATTTT. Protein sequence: CASSEVSTQYF.

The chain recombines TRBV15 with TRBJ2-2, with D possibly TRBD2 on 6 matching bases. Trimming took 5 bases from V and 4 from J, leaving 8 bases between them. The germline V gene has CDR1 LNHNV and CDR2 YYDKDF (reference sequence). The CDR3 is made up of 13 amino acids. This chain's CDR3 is CATSGTRTGELFF. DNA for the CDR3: TGTGCCACCAGCGGGACTCGCACCGGGGAGCTGTTTTTT.

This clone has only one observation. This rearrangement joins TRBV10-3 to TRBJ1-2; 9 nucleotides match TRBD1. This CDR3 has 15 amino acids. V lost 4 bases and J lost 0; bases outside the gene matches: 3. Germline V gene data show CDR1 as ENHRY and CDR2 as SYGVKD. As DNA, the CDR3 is TGTGCCATCAGTGGGACAGGGGAAGCTAACTATGGCTACACCTTC. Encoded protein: CAISGTGEANYGYTF.

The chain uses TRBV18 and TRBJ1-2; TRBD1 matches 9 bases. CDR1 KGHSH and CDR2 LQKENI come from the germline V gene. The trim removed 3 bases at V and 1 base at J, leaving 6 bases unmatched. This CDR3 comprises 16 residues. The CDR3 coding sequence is TGTGCCAGCTCACCCCCCGGGACAGGGAATAACTATGGCTACACCTTC. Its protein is CASSPPGTGNNYGYTF.

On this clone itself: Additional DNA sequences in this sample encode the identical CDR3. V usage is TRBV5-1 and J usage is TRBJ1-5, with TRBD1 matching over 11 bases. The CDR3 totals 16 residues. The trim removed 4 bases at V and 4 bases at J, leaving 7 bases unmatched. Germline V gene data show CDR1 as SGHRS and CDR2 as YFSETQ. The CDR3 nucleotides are TGCGCCAGCAGCGCCGGGACAGGGGGTCCTAATCAGCCCCAGCATTTT. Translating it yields CASSAGTGGPNQPQHF.

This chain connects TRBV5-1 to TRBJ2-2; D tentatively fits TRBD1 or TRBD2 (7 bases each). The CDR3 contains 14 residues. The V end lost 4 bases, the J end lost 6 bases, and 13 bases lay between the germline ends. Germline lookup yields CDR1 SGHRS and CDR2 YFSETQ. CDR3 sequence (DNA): TGCGCCAGCAGCCTACAGGGGAGGGCCGGGGAGCTGTTTTTT. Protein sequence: CASSLQGRAGELFF.

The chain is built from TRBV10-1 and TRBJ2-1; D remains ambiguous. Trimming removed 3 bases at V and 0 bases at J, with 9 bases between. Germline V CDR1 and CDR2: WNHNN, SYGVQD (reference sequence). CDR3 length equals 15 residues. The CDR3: CASSDSLSSYNEQFF. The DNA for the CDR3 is TGCGCCAGCAGTGATAGCTTGAGCTCCTACAATGAGCAGTTCTTC.

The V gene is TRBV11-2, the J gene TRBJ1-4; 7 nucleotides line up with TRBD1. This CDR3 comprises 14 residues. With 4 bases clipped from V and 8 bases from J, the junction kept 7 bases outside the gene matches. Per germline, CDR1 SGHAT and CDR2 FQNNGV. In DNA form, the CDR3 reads TGTGCCAGCAGCTCCCGACAGGGAGAAGAAAAACTGTTTTTT. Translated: CASSSRQGEEKLFF.

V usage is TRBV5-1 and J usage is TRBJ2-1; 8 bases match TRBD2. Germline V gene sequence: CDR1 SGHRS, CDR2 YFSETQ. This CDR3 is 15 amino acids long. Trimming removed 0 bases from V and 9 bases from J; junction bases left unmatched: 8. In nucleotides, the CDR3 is TGCGCCAGCAGCTTGGAGAGTGGGCGGGAGGCTGAGCAGTTCTTC. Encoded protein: CASSLESGREAEQFF.

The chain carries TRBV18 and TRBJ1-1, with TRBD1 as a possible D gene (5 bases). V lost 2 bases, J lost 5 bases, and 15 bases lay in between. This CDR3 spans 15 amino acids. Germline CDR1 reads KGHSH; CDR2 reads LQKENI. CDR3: CASSPVQWEGTEAFF. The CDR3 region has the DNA TGTGCCAGCTCACCAGTCCAGTGGGAGGGGACTGAAGCTTTCTTT.

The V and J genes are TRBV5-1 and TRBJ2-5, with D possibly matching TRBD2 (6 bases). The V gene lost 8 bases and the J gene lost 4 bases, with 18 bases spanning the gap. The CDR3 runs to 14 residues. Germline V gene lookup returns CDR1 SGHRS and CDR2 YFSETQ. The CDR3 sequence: CASDVIGGGETQYF. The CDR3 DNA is TGCGCCAGTGACGTTATCGGGGGAGGAGAGACCCAGTACTTC.

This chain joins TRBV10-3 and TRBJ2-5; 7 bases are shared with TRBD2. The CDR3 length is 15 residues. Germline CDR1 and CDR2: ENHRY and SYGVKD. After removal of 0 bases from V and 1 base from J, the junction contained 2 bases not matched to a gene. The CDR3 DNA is TGTGCCATCAGTGAGTCTGGGGGGGTCCAAGAGACCCAGTACTTC. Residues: CAISESGGVQETQYF.

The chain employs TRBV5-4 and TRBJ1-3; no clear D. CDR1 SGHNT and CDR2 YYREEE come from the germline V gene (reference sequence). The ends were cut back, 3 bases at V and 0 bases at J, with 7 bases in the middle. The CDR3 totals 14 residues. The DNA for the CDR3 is TGTGCCAGCAGCTCGATTGACTCTGGAAACACCATATATTTT. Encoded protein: CASSSIDSGNTIYF.

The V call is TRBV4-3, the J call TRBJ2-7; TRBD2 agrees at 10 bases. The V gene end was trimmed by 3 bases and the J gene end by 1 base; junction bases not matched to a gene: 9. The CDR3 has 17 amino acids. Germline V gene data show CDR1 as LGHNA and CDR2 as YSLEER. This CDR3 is CASSHGGSSGGSYEQYF. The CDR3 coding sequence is TGCGCCAGCAGCCACGGGGGTTCTAGCGGGGGTTCCTACGAGCAGTACTTC.

The CDR3 loop reads CASSFRERDNEKLFF. The CDR3 region has the DNA TGTGCCAGCAGTTTCAGGGAGCGGGATAATGAAAAACTGTTTTTT. The chain is built from TRBV27 and TRBJ1-4, with a possible D match to TRBD1 (5 bases). Trimming pared 3 bases from V and 4 bases from J, leaving 12 bases between. Germline V lookup: CDR1 MNHEY, CDR2 SMNVEV (reference sequence). The CDR3 extends over 15 amino acids.

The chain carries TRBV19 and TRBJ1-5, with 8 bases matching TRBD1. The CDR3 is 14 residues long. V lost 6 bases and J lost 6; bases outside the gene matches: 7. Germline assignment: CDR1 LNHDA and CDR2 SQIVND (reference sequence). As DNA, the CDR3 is TGTGCCAGTAGCGACCCAGGGGGCAGTCAGCCCCAGCATTTT. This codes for CASSDPGGSQPQHF.

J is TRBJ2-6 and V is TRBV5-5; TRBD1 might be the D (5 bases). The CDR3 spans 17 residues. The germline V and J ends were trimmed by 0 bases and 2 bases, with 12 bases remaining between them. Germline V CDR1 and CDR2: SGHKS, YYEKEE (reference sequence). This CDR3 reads CASSLVGVAAGANVLTF. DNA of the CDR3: TGTGCCAGCAGCTTGGTAGGGGTAGCAGCTGGGGCCAACGTCCTGACTTTC.

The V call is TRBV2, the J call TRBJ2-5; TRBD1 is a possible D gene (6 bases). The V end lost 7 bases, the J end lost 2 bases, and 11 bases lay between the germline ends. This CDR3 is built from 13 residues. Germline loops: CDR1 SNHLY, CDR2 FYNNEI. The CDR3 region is CASKGDPQETQYF. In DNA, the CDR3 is TGTGCCAGCAAGGGGGATCCGCAAGAGACCCAGTACTTC.

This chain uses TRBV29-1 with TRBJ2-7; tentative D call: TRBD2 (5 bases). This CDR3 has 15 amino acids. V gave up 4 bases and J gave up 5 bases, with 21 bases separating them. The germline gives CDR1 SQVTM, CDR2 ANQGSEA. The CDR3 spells CSVVVYKWAEDEQYF. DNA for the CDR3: TGCAGCGTTGTCGTTTATAAGTGGGCGGAGGACGAGCAGTACTTC.

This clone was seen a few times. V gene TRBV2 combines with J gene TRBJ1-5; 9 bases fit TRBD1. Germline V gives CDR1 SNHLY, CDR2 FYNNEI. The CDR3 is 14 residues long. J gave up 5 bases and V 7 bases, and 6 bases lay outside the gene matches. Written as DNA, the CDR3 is TGTGCCAGCACTTTAAGGACAGGGGATCAGCCCCAGCATTTT. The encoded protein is CASTLRTGDQPQHF.

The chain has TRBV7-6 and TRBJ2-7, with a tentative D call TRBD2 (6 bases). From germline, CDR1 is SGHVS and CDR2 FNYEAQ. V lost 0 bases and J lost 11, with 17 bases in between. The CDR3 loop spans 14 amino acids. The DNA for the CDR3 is TGTGCCAGCAGCTTAGCTGGGACTCAAAATCCGGAGTACTTC. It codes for CASSLAGTQNPEYF. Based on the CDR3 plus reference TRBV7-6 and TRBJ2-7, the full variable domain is GAGVSQSPRYKVTKRGQDVALRCDPISGHVSLYWYRQALGQGPEFLTYFNYEAQQDKSGLPNDRFSAERPEGSISTLTIQRTEQRDSAMYRCASSLAGTQNPEYFGPGTRLTVT.

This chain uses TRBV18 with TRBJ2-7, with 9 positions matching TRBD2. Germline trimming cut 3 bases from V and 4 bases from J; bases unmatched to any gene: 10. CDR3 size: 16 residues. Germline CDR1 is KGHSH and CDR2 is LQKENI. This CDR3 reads CASSPPSAGGIYEQYF. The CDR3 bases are TGTGCCAGCTCACCTCCCTCGGCGGGAGGGATATACGAGCAGTACTTC.

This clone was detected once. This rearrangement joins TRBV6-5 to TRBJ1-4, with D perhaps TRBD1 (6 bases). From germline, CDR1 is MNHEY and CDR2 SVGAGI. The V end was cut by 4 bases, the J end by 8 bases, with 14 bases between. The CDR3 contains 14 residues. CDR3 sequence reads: CASSLGHRVEKLFF. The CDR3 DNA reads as TGTGCCAGCAGTTTGGGACACCGGGTCGAAAAACTGTTTTTT.

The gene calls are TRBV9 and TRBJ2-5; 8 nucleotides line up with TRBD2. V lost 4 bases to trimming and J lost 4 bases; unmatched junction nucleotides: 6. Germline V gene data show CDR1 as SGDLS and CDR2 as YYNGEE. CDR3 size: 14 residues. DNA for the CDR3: TGTGCCAGCAGCTCCCGGACTAGCATAGAGACCCAGTACTTC. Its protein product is CASSSRTSIETQYF.